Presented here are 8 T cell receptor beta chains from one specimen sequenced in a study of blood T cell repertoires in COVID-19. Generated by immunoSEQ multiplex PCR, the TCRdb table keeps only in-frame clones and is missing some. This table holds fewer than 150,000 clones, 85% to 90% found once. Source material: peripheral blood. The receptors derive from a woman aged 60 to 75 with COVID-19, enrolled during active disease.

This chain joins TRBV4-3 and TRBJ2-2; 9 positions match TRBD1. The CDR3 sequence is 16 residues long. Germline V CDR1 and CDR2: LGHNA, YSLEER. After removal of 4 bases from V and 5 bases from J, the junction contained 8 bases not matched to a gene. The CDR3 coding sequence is TGCGCCAGCAGCCGCTCAACAGGGGGCCGGACCGGGGAGCTGTTTTTT. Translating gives CASSRSTGGRTGELFF.

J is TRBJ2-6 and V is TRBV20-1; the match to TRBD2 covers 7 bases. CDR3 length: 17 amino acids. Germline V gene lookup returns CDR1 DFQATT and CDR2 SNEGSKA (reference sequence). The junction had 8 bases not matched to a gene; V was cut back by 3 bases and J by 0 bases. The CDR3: CSASRPGTTSGANVLTF. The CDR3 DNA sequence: TGCAGTGCTAGTCGGCCAGGGACTACCTCTGGGGCCAACGTCCTGACTTTC.

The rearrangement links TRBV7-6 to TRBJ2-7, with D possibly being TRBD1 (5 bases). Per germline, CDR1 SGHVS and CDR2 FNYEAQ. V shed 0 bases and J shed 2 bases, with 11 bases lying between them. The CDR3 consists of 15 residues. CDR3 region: CASSLAATAAYEQYF. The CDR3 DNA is TGTGCCAGCAGCTTAGCGGCGACAGCCGCCTACGAGCAGTACTTC.

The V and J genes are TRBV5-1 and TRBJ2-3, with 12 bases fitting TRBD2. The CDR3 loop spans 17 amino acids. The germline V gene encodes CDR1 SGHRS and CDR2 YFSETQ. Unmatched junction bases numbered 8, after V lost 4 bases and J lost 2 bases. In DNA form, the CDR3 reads TGCGCCAGCAGCCAAACGACTAGCGGGGGAAACACAGATACGCAGTATTTT. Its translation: CASSQTTSGGNTDTQYF.

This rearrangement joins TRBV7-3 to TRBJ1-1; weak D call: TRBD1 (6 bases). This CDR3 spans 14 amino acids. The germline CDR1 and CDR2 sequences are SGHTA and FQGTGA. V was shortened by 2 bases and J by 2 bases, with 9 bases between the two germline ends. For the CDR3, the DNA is TGTGCCAGCAGCTTAGCACAGGGAAACACTGAAGCTTTCTTT. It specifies CASSLAQGNTEAFF.

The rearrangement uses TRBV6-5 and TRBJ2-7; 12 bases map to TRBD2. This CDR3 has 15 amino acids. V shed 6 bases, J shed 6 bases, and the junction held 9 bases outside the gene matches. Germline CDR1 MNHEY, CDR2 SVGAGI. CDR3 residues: CASSRSSGGVGEQYF. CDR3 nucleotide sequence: TGTGCCAGCAGCCGATCTAGCGGGGGGGTAGGCGAGCAGTACTTC.

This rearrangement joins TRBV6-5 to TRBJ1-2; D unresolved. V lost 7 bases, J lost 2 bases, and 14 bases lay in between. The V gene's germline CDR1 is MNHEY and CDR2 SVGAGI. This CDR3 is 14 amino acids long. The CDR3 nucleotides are TGTGCCAGCACCCCTTGGTCACAGAACTATGGCTACACCTTC. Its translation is CASTPWSQNYGYTF.

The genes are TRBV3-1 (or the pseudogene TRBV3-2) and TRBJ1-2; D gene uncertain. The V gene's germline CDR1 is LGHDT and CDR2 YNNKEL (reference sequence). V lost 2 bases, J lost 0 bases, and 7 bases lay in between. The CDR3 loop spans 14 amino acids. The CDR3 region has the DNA TGTGCCAGCAGCCAACCGGGTTCTAACTATGGCTACACCTTC. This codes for CASSQPGSNYGYTF.